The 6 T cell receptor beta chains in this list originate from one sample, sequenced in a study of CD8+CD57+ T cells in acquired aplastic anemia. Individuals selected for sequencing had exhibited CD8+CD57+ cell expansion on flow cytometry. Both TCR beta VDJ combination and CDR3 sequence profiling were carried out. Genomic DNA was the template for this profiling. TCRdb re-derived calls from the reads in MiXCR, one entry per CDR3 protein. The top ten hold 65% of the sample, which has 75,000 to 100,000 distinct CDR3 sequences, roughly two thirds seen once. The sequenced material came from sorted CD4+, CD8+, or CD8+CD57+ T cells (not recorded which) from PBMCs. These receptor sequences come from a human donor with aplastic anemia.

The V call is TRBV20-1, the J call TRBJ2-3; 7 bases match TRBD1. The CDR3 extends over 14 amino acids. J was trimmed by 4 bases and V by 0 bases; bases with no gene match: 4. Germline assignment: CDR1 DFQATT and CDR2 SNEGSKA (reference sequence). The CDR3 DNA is TGCAGTGCTAGAGACCAGGGGGATGCAGATACGCAGTATTTT. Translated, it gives CSARDQGDADTQYF.

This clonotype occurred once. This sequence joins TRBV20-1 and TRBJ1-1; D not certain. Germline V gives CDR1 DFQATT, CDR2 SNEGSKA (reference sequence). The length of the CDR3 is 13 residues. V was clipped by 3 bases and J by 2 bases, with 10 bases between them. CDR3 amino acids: CSASRRYNTEAFF. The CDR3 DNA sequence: TGCAGTGCTAGCCGCAGGTATAACACTGAAGCTTTCTTT.

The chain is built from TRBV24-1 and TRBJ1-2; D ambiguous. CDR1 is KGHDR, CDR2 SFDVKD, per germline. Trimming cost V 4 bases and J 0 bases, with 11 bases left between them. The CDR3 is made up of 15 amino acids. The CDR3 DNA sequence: TGTGCCACCAGTGACCCCGAGGAACCTAACTATGGCTACACCTTC. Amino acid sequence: CATSDPEEPNYGYTF.

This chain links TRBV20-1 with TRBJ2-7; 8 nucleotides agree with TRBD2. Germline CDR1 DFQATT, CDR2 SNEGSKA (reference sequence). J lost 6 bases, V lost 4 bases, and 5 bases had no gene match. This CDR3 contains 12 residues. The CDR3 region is CSAIGTRGEQYF. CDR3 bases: TGCAGTGCTATCGGGACTAGGGGCGAGCAGTACTTC.

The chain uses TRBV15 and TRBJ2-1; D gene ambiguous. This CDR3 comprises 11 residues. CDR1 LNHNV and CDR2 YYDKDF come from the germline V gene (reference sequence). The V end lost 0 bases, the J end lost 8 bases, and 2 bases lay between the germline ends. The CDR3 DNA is TGTGCCACCAGCAGAGAGGATGAGCAGTTCTTC. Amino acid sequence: CATSREDEQFF.

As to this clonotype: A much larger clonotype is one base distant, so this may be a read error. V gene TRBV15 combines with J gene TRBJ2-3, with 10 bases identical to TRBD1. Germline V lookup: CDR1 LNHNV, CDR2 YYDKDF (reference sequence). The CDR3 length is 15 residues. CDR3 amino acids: CATSSGTGDTDTHYF. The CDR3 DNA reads TGTGCCACCAGCAGTGGGACAGGGGACACAGATACGCATTATTTT. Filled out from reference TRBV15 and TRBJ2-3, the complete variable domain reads DAMVIQNPRYQVTQFGKPVTLSCSQTLNHNVMYWYQQKSSQAPKLLFHYYDKDFNNEADTPDNFQSRRPNTSFCFLDIRSPGLGDTAMYLCATSSGTGDTDTHYFGPGTRLTVL.